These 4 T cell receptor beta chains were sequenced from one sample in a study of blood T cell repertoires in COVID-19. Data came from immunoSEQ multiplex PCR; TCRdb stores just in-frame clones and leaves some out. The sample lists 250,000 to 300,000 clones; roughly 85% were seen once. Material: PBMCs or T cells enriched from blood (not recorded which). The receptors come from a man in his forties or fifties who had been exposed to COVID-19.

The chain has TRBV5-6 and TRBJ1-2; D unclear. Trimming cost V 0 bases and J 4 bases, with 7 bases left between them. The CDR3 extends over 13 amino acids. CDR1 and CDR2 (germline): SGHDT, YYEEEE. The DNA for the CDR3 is TGTGCCAGCAGCTTGGCGTCAGTCTATGGCTACACCTTC. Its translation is CASSLASVYGYTF.

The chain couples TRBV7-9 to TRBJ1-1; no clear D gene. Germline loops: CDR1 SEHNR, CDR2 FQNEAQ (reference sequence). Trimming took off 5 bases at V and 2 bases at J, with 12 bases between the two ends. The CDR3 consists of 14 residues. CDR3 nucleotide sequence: TGTGCCAGCAGCCCGCAGGCCCTAAACACTGAAGCTTTCTTT. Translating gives CASSPQALNTEAFF.

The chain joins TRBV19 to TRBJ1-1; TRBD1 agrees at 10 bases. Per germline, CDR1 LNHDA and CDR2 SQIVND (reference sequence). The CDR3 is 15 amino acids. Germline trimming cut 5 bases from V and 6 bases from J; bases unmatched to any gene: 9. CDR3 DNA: TGTGCCAGTAGTCAGGTCGGGACAGGGGCCGCTGAAGCTTTCTTT. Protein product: CASSQVGTGAAEAFF. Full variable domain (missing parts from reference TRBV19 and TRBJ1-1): DGGITQSPKYLFRKEGQNVTLSCEQNLNHDAMYWYRQDPGQGLRLIYYSQIVNDFQKGDIAEGYSVSREKKESFPLTVTSAQKNPTAFYLCASSQVGTGAAEAFFGQGTRLTVV.

CDR3 amino acids: CASSPSRNSYEQYF. The CDR3 DNA reads TGTGCCAGCAGCCCCTCGCGCAACAGCTACGAGCAGTACTTC. This chain links TRBV9 with TRBJ2-7; D is unclear. Germline loops: CDR1 SGDLS, CDR2 YYNGEE. This CDR3 has 14 residues. Deletions cut 4 bases from V and 3 bases from J, with 14 bases between.